This T cell receptor (beta chain) was captured by sequencing in a study of T cell responses to AZD1222 COVID-19 vaccine. Samples with a second dose at about 4 or about 12 weeks were pooled together. Study results and limitations: Across the whole spike, CD4 TCRs peaked at regions 160-218 and 743-854. The study found Spike-specific TCR breadth and depth rose after two AZD1222 doses.

Trimming took 10 bases from V and 2 from J; bases not matched to a gene: 3. This CDR3 has 13 amino acids. The germline V gene has CDR1 MNHEY and CDR2 SVGAGI. Measured with immunoSEQ multiplex PCR; TCRdb has only the in-frame clones, and not every one. The repertoire has over 150,000 clones, approximately 93% of them found once; the top ten carry 1%. In the case of this clone: The antigen is unknown.

The source was peripheral blood, collected 28 days after the second AZD1222 dose. The chain joins TRBV6-5 to TRBJ1-4, with TRBD1 identical over 8 bases. The sequence was collected from an adult who received the AZD1222 COVID-19 vaccine. The CDR3 coding sequence is TGTGCCACAGGGGGCCTCACTAATGAAAAACTGTTTTTT. Translation gives CATGGLTNEKLFF.